These 17 T cell receptor beta chains were all obtained from the same sample, sequenced in a study of OX40 agonist ivuxolimab in advanced cancers. Profiling relied on immunoSEQ multiplex PCR, and the TCRdb table lists in-frame clones only, not all of them. Seen here are 75,000 to 100,000 clones, 86% observed once, and the top ten hold roughly 5.5%. The sample was CD4+ or CD8+ T cells sorted from blood, taken in a trial of the OX40 agonist ivuxolimab. These TCRs come from an adult with an advanced solid tumor such as melanoma, head and neck, liver or kidney cancer.

This chain connects TRBV29-1 to TRBJ1-1; D not certain. The V gene lost 6 bases and the J gene lost 3 bases, with 14 bases spanning the gap. Per germline, CDR1 SQVTM and CDR2 ANQGSEA. The length of the CDR3 is 13 residues. Here the CDR3 reads CSVRRTFDTEAFF. The CDR3, as DNA: TGCAGCGTCAGGCGGACGTTTGACACTGAAGCTTTCTTT.

In DNA, the CDR3 is TGTGCCAGTAGCTCTACGGACAGATACGGGGAGCTGTTTTTT. Translated: CASSSTDRYGELFF. This rearrangement joins TRBV19 to TRBJ2-2; possibly TRBD1 for D (6 bases). Germline V lookup: CDR1 LNHDA, CDR2 SQIVND (reference sequence). The CDR3 extends over 14 amino acids. V was pared by 6 bases and J by 7 bases, with 15 bases between.

The chain links TRBV7-9 to TRBJ2-2; D possibly matches TRBD1 or TRBD2 (6 bases each). The V end was cut by 5 bases, the J end by 7 bases, with 11 bases between. CDR1 is SEHNR, CDR2 FQNEAQ, per germline (reference sequence). The CDR3 consists of 13 residues. The CDR3 region has the DNA TGTGCCAGCAGCGCCAGGGGAGGCGGGGAGCTGTTTTTT. This codes for CASSARGGGELFF.

CDR3 coding DNA: TGTGCCACTGGGACTAGTGGCGGCACAGATACGCAGTATTTT. Translating gives CATGTSGGTDTQYF. The chain carries TRBV10-3 and TRBJ2-3; 8 bases are shared with TRBD2. The CDR3 is 14 amino acids. The V segment lost 10 bases and the J segment 1 base; nucleotides outside the gene matches: 7. CDR1 and CDR2 (germline): ENHRY, SYGVKD.

This clone has only one observation. V and J are TRBV1 and TRBJ2-7; whether TRBD2, the table's D call, matches the DNA was not checked. TRBV1 is an annotated pseudogene. The CDR3 has 16 residues. The CDR3 region is CTSSQDRAGGPHEQYF. The CDR3, as DNA: TGCACCAGCAGCCAAGACCGAGCGGGAGGGCCCCACGAGCAGTACTTC.

This clone was recorded once. DNA for the CDR3: TGTGCCAGCTCGGGAGGGGGCCGGGGCAATGAGCAGTTCTTC. Its protein product is CASSGGGRGNEQFF. V is TRBV6-1 and J is TRBJ2-1; a possible D gene is TRBD2 (8 bases). The V end was cut by 8 bases, the J end by 6 bases, with 17 bases between. The CDR3 has 14 amino acids. Germline V gene data show CDR1 as MNHNS and CDR2 as SASEGT.

The chain couples TRBV5-6 to TRBJ2-3; 9 bases agree with TRBD2. With V trimmed by 3 bases and J by 5 bases, 7 bases remained unmatched. Germline V gene lookup returns CDR1 SGHDT and CDR2 YYEEEE. This CDR3 has 15 amino acids. The CDR3 sequence is CASSSSGMARDTQYF. The CDR3 DNA reads TGTGCCAGCAGCTCTAGCGGGATGGCTAGAGATACGCAGTATTTT. Complete variable domain (other parts from reference TRBV5-6 and TRBJ2-3): DAGVTQSPTHLIKTRGQQVTLRCSPKSGHDTVSWYQQALGQGPQFIFQYYEEEERQRGNFPDRFSGHQFPNYSSELNVNALLLGDSALYLCASSSSGMARDTQYFGPGTRLTVL.

This rearrangement joins TRBV7-9 to TRBJ1-1; the D gene is possibly TRBD1 (5 bases). The germline CDR1 and CDR2 sequences are SEHNR and FQNEAQ (reference sequence). The CDR3 has 13 residues. The germline V and J ends were trimmed by 7 bases and 1 base, with 10 bases remaining between them. The CDR3 sequence is CASNPQGNTEAFF. CDR3 bases: TGTGCCAGCAATCCCCAGGGGAACACTGAAGCTTTCTTT.

V and J are TRBV18 and TRBJ1-5; TRBD1 aligns across 9 bases. The CDR3 totals 16 residues. Germline loops: CDR1 KGHSH, CDR2 LQKENI. Germline trimming cut 5 bases from V and 2 bases from J; bases unmatched to any gene: 7. The CDR3 bases are TGTGCCAGCTCAACCACTACAGGGGGCGGCAATCAGCCCCAGCATTTT. Its translation is CASSTTTGGGNQPQHF.

The V and J genes are TRBV5-1 and TRBJ1-4; D ambiguous. This CDR3 is built from 14 residues. Germline V CDR1 and CDR2: SGHRS, YFSETQ. Trimming stripped 4 bases from V and 6 bases from J, with 13 bases between. The CDR3 DNA reads TGCGCCAGCAGCAATGGAAGGAGGGATGAAAAACTGTTTTTT. Protein: CASSNGRRDEKLFF.

This chain uses TRBV30 with TRBJ2-7; 10 bases map to TRBD1. CDR1 is GTSNPN, CDR2 SVGIG, per germline (reference sequence). With 5 bases clipped from V and 5 bases from J, the junction kept 9 bases outside the gene matches. This CDR3 spans 14 amino acids. For the CDR3, the DNA is TGTGCCTGGGGCGGGGGGACAGGGGACCACGAGCAGTACTTC. It yields the protein CAWGGGTGDHEQYF.

The chain combines TRBV6-5 with TRBJ1-3, with no clear D. Germline V gives CDR1 MNHEY, CDR2 SVGAGI. This CDR3 region has 14 residues. V dropped 6 bases and J dropped 3 bases, with 12 bases sitting between them. CDR3 sequence (DNA): TGTGCCAGCAGCTCAACCTTTCTTGGAAACACCATATATTTT. Translating gives CASSSTFLGNTIYF.

The V and J genes are TRBV6-6 and TRBJ2-1; tentatively, D is TRBD2 (5 bases). Germline loops: CDR1 MNHNY, CDR2 SVGAGI (reference sequence). This CDR3 contains 16 residues. The V gene lost 2 bases and the J gene lost 2 bases, with 13 bases spanning the gap. CDR3 sequence: CASSYQTSGAYNEQFF. The CDR3 DNA reads as TGTGCCAGCAGTTACCAAACTAGTGGGGCCTACAATGAGCAGTTCTTC.

Only one count was recorded for this clone. The gene calls are TRBV18 and TRBJ1-1, with TRBD1 matching 9 bases. CDR3 length equals 15 residues. V lost 3 bases, J lost 5 bases, and 7 bases stayed unmatched. Per the germline V gene, CDR1 is KGHSH and CDR2 is LQKENI. The CDR3, as DNA: TGTGCCAGCTCACCGCCGGGACAGGGATGGACTGAAGCTTTCTTT. Amino acids: CASSPPGQGWTEAFF.

J is TRBJ2-6 and V is TRBV7-2; no clear D gene. The CDR3 is 18 amino acids. The V gene lost 5 bases and the J gene lost 0 bases, with 17 bases spanning the gap. Germline V CDR1 and CDR2: SGHTA, FQGNSA. CDR3 sequence: CASSPQLTMSSGANVLTF. In DNA form, the CDR3 reads TGTGCCAGCAGCCCACAGCTCACCATGAGCTCTGGGGCCAACGTCCTGACTTTC.

V is TRBV2 and J is TRBJ2-7; 7 bases are shared with TRBD1. Germline assignment: CDR1 SNHLY and CDR2 FYNNEI. The CDR3 consists of 15 residues. V gave up 6 bases and J gave up 2 bases; unmatched junction bases: 10. The CDR3 DNA reads as TGTGCCAGCAGAACCACATTAACAGGGGCCTACGAGCAGTACTTC. Its translation: CASRTTLTGAYEQYF.

The chain uses TRBV30 and TRBJ1-2, with D unresolved. This CDR3 comprises 13 residues. The V and J ends lost 4 bases and 3 bases respectively, with 12 bases between them. Germline V lookup: CDR1 GTSNPN, CDR2 SVGIG (reference sequence). CDR3 bases: TGTGCCTGGAAGCAGGTCGAGGACTATGGCTACACCTTC. This encodes CAWKQVEDYGYTF. The complete variable domain, with remaining parts taken from reference TRBV30 and TRBJ1-2, reads SQTIHQWPATLVQPVGSPLSLECTVEGTSNPNLYWYRQAAGRGLQLLFYSVGIGQISSEVPQNLSASRPQDRQFILSSKKLLLSDSGFYLCAWKQVEDYGYTFGSGTRLTVV.